The 32 T cell receptor beta chains given below trace back to one sample, sequenced in a study of response to subunit inactivated influenza vaccine. TCRdb processed the RT-PCR reads anew with MiXCR; each CDR3 protein has one entry. The sample lists a few hundred thousand distinct CDR3 sequences, just over 20% occurring once. Sample: PBMCs from blood, taken roughly 20 months after vaccination. The origin of the receptors is a man aged 50-75 years who received an inactivated influenza vaccine.

The rearrangement uses TRBV20-1 and TRBJ2-3, with 9 bases aligning to TRBD1. The CDR3 sequence is 17 residues long. The J segment lost 5 bases and the V segment lost 0 bases, leaving 12 bases of the junction unmatched. The V gene's germline CDR1 is DFQATT and CDR2 SNEGSKA (reference sequence). The CDR3 DNA reads as TGCAGTGCTAGAGATTTAACAGGGGGCAATAGTATAGATACGCAGTATTTT. This encodes CSARDLTGGNSIDTQYF.

This clonotype has just a few counts. CDR3: CASSQIARVSPLHF. The DNA of the CDR3 is TGCGCCAGCAGCCAAATTGCTAGGGTTTCACCCCTCCACTTT. The gene calls are TRBV4-1 and TRBJ1-6; D is undetermined. V lost 2 bases and J lost 9, with 11 bases in between. The length of the CDR3 is 14 residues. Germline V gene lookup returns CDR1 MGHRA and CDR2 YSYEKL.

This clonotype was seen a handful of times. V and J are TRBV4-3 and TRBJ1-4; no clear D gene. The CDR3 is made up of 15 amino acids. The ends were cut back, 4 bases at V and 0 bases at J, with 9 bases in the middle. CDR1 and CDR2 from the germline V gene are LGHNA and YSLEER. The CDR3 nucleotides are TGCGCCAGCAGCCCGGCGGTTGCAACTAATGAAAAACTGTTTTTT. It yields the protein CASSPAVATNEKLFF.

This clonotype was seen a handful of times. The chain links TRBV6-1 to TRBJ2-5, with D hard to call. CDR1 and CDR2 from the germline V gene are MNHNS and SASEGT. Trimming left V 2 bases short and J 6 bases short, with 13 bases between. The CDR3 sequence is 14 residues long. The CDR3 coding sequence is TGTGCCAGCAGTGAACGAGGACCGGTAAAGACCCAGTACTTC. Its protein is CASSERGPVKTQYF.

The chain employs TRBV6-5 and TRBJ2-3, with D perhaps TRBD2 (6 bases). V was trimmed by 0 bases and J by 3 bases, leaving 7 bases between them. The germline V gene has CDR1 MNHEY and CDR2 SVGAGI. The CDR3 loop spans 14 amino acids. Written as DNA, the CDR3 is TGTGCCAGCAGTTACTCCCGGGGGACAGATACGCAGTATTTT. Protein: CASSYSRGTDTQYF.

The CDR3 region has the DNA TGCGCCAGCAGCCAAGATGGAGGATCTGGGGCCGGGGAGCTGTTTTTT. It specifies CASSQDGGSGAGELFF. The chain links TRBV4-1 to TRBJ2-2; maybe TRBD2 (5 bases). CDR1 is MGHRA, CDR2 YSYEKL, per germline. V was pared by 0 bases and J by 6 bases, with 14 bases between. The CDR3 extends over 16 amino acids.

This clonotype was seen a few times. The J gene is TRBJ2-5, the V gene TRBV10-3; TRBD1 is a possible D gene (6 bases). Germline CDR1 and CDR2: ENHRY and SYGVKD. V was clipped by 4 bases and J by 3 bases, with 12 bases between them. The CDR3 totals 14 residues. In nucleotides, the CDR3 is TGTGCCATCAGTGCCGGGACAACGAAAGAGACCCAGTACTTC. It yields the protein CAISAGTTKETQYF.

This clonotype was seen a few times. The J gene is TRBJ2-5, the V gene TRBV19, with TRBD1 matching over 7 bases. With V trimmed by 9 bases and J by 4 bases, 14 bases remained unmatched. The CDR3 is made up of 15 amino acids. The V gene's germline CDR1 is LNHDA and CDR2 SQIVND (reference sequence). Here the CDR3 reads CASRPTGNLLETQYF. DNA of the CDR3: TGTGCCAGCCGCCCGACAGGGAACCTCTTAGAGACCCAGTACTTC.

This clonotype showed up just a few times. V gene TRBV3-1 combines with J gene TRBJ1-1; D possibly corresponds to TRBD1 (6 bases). V shed 4 bases and J shed 6 bases, with 18 bases lying between them. CDR3 length: 15 amino acids. Germline values: CDR1 LGHDT, CDR2 YNNKEL (reference sequence). In DNA form, the CDR3 reads TGTGCCAGCAGCCCTCTGGACAGCCCGTTGGCTGAAGCTTTCTTT. It encodes CASSPLDSPLAEAFF.

This chain connects TRBV10-3 to TRBJ1-1; D unclear. V was trimmed by 0 bases and J by 2 bases, leaving 10 bases between them. CDR1 and CDR2 (germline): ENHRY, SYGVKD. The CDR3 loop spans 15 amino acids. In DNA, the CDR3 is TGTGCCATCAGTGAGTCGAGTCAGACCAACACTGAAGCTTTCTTT. Translated: CAISESSQTNTEAFF.

The chain carries TRBV14 and TRBJ2-7; no clear D. The CDR3 spans 17 residues. Germline assignment: CDR1 SGHDN and CDR2 FVKESK. Between the trimmed V and J ends, which lost 0 bases and 0 bases, there was a span of 15 bases. CDR3 DNA: TGTGCCAGCAGCCAAGATGGGAACGGGCGTCGCTCCTACGAGCAGTACTTC. Amino acid sequence: CASSQDGNGRRSYEQYF.

The chain recombines TRBV20-1 with TRBJ2-3; D possibly corresponds to TRBD1 (5 bases). Trimming took 3 bases from V and 6 from J, leaving 13 bases between them. Germline V lookup: CDR1 DFQATT, CDR2 SNEGSKA (reference sequence). The CDR3 covers 13 residues. The CDR3 sequence: CSARMGLWDTQYF. CDR3 bases: TGCAGTGCTAGGATGGGGCTGTGGGATACGCAGTATTTT.

The chain carries TRBV12-3 or TRBV12-4 and TRBJ1-2; maybe TRBD1 (5 bases). The CDR3 is made up of 13 amino acids. The V end was cut by 3 bases, the J end by 7 bases, with 12 bases between. The DNA of the CDR3 is TGTGCCAGCAGTTTTAGTCGCAGGGCTGGCTACACCTTC. Translation: CASSFSRRAGYTF.

V and J are TRBV21-1 and TRBJ2-1; the D segment call TRBD2 is taken from the table without a DNA check. TRBV21-1 is termed a pseudogene. This CDR3 has 16 amino acids. CDR3 sequence (DNA): TGTGCCAGCAGCACCATACTAGCGGGAGGGCCGTCTGAGCAGTTCTTC. This gives the protein CASSTILAGGPSEQFF.

This clonotype was detected a few times. This chain uses TRBV4-3 with TRBJ2-7, with D possibly TRBD1 on 7 matching bases. Germline V CDR1 and CDR2: LGHNA, YSLEER. Trimming left V 2 bases short and J 0 bases short, with 17 bases between. The CDR3 contains 17 residues. The CDR3 loop reads CASSQQWGAGGSYEQYF. The CDR3 DNA is TGCGCCAGCAGCCAACAATGGGGGGCAGGGGGCTCCTACGAGCAGTACTTC.

This sequence joins TRBV24-1 and TRBJ1-1; 7 bases align to TRBD1. This CDR3 comprises 14 residues. The germline gives CDR1 KGHDR, CDR2 SFDVKD. The V gene end was trimmed by 5 bases and the J gene end by 0 bases; junction bases not matched to a gene: 2. CDR3: CATSGQGMNTEAFF. Here the CDR3 DNA reads TGTGCCACCAGTGGACAGGGAATGAACACTGAAGCTTTCTTT.

This clonotype was detected only a few times. The V gene is TRBV6-5, the J gene TRBJ1-1, with unresolved D. The CDR3 covers 16 residues. V gave up 5 bases and J gave up 7 bases, with 23 bases separating them. From germline, CDR1 is MNHEY and CDR2 SVGAGI. CDR3 sequence reads: CASSTSPGRKRHEAFF. The CDR3 DNA sequence: TGTGCCAGCAGTACTTCTCCGGGCCGAAAAAGACATGAAGCTTTCTTT.

This clonotype was picked up a small number of times. This chain joins TRBV7-2 and TRBJ1-5; unclear D gene. This CDR3 comprises 17 residues. V was clipped by 0 bases and J by 0 bases, with 12 bases between them. Germline CDR1 is SGHTA and CDR2 is FQGNSA. CDR3 DNA: TGTGCCAGCAGCTTAGCGGTGCGGCGCTATAGCAATCAGCCCCAGCATTTT. Translating gives CASSLAVRRYSNQPQHF.

V is TRBV12-3 or TRBV12-4 and J is TRBJ2-2; unclear D gene. The CDR3 is 15 residues long. With 0 bases removed from V and 1 base from J, the gap between germline ends came to 6 bases. CDR3 nucleotide sequence: TGTGCCAGCAGTTTAGCGGCAGGGAACACCGGGGAGCTGTTTTTT. Its protein product is CASSLAAGNTGELFF.

This clonotype was recorded a few times. The rearrangement joins TRBV18 to TRBJ1-1; D gene unclear. The V gene's germline CDR1 is KGHSH and CDR2 LQKENI. Trimming left V 3 bases short and J 1 base short, with 12 bases between. The CDR3 totals 15 residues. The CDR3 reads CASSPDARQNTEAFF. CDR3 in DNA: TGTGCCAGCTCACCGGACGCTAGACAGAACACTGAAGCTTTCTTT.

This clonotype was detected a few times. The genes are TRBV4-3 and TRBJ2-5; 12 bases match TRBD2. V dropped 0 bases and J dropped 4; count of bases not matched to a gene: 3. The CDR3 covers 16 residues. CDR1 and CDR2 (germline): LGHNA, YSLEER. The CDR3: CASSQDKGLAGETQYF. CDR3 coding DNA: TGCGCCAGCAGCCAAGATAAGGGACTAGCGGGAGAGACCCAGTACTTC.

Comment on this clonotype: It may be a read error: a sequence one base away is much more abundant. The gene calls are TRBV6-1 and TRBJ1-3; TRBD1 matches at 7 bases. Germline V lookup: CDR1 MNHNS, CDR2 SASEGT. The CDR3 length is 13 residues. CDR3 loop: CTSRQGNGNTIYF. CDR3 in DNA: TGTACCAGTCGACAGGGCAACGGAAACACCATATATTTT.

This clonotype was seen only a few times. The gene calls are TRBV7-2 and TRBJ2-7; TRBD1 aligns across 9 bases. This CDR3 is 16 amino acids long. CDR1 and CDR2 (germline): SGHTA, FQGNSA. V shed 3 bases, J shed 2 bases, and the junction held 8 bases outside the gene matches. As DNA, the CDR3 is TGTGCCAGCAGCTTTGACTCCGGGACAGGGACCTACGAGCAGTACTTC. It translates to CASSFDSGTGTYEQYF. The full variable domain, with the rest looked up from reference TRBV7-2 and TRBJ2-7, is GAGVSQSPSNKVTEKGKDVELRCDPISGHTALYWYRQSLGQGLEFLIYFQGNSAPDKSGLPSDRFSAERTGGSVSTLTIQRTQQEDSAVYLCASSFDSGTGTYEQYFGPGTRLTVT.

This chain connects TRBV5-1 to TRBJ1-3, with D perhaps matching TRBD1 (5 bases). V was cut by 4 bases and J by 2 bases, with 10 bases left in between. Germline V gives CDR1 SGHRS, CDR2 YFSETQ. There are 14 residues in the CDR3. The CDR3 loop reads CASSATGPGNTIYF. The CDR3 nucleotides read TGCGCCAGCAGCGCCACAGGTCCTGGAAACACCATATATTTT.

This rearrangement joins TRBV18 to TRBJ1-2; unclear D gene. Germline CDR1 KGHSH, CDR2 LQKENI. V dropped 6 bases and J dropped 2 bases, with 13 bases sitting between them. The CDR3 totals 14 residues. This chain's CDR3 is CASSPRSRNYGYTF. As DNA, the CDR3 is TGTGCCAGCTCCCCCCGAAGCCGGAACTATGGCTACACCTTC.

This clonotype has a handful of counts. V is TRBV18 and J is TRBJ2-5; no clear D gene. Germline CDR1 and CDR2: KGHSH and LQKENI. V was clipped by 0 bases and J by 2 bases, with 4 bases between them. The CDR3 loop spans 13 amino acids. The CDR3 region has the DNA TGTGCCAGCTCACCACCATCGCAAGAGACCCAGTACTTC. Translation: CASSPPSQETQYF.

V usage is TRBV7-9 and J usage is TRBJ1-2, with D perhaps TRBD1 (5 bases). The CDR3 is made up of 16 amino acids. The V gene lost 5 bases and the J gene lost 4 bases, with 20 bases spanning the gap. From germline, CDR1 is SEHNR and CDR2 FQNEAQ (reference sequence). The CDR3 DNA follows: TGTGCCAGCAGCCCTATAGGGGCGGAAAGATTCTATGGCTACACCTTC. Its translation is CASSPIGAERFYGYTF.

There are a few counts of this clonotype. The chain combines TRBV20-1 with TRBJ1-1; 10 nucleotides agree with TRBD1. CDR1 DFQATT and CDR2 SNEGSKA come from the germline V gene (reference sequence). V was pared by 2 bases and J by 1 base, with 7 bases of the junction left unmatched. CDR3 length: 16 residues. The DNA for the CDR3 is TGCAGTGCTAGACCAAGACAGGGGGCCGCGAACACTGAAGCTTTCTTT. As protein: CSARPRQGAANTEAFF.

This clonotype was counted at least ten times. The genes are TRBV20-1 and TRBJ1-1; D might be TRBD1 (5 bases). The germline V and J ends were trimmed by 2 bases and 1 base, with 14 bases remaining between them. The CDR3 contains 15 residues. From germline, CDR1 is DFQATT and CDR2 SNEGSKA (reference sequence). The DNA of the CDR3 is TGCAGTGCTAGACCACCCCGGGGGAGGAACACTGAAGCTTTCTTT. This encodes CSARPPRGRNTEAFF.

The chain recombines TRBV20-1 with TRBJ2-7; D ambiguous. Trimming took off 4 bases at V and 0 bases at J, with 10 bases between the two ends. This CDR3 has 13 residues. In germline, CDR1 is DFQATT, CDR2 SNEGSKA (reference sequence). The CDR3 nucleotides read TGCAGTGCTACTGGACGGTTCTCCTACGAGCAGTACTTC. Residues: CSATGRFSYEQYF.

This clonotype was seen a handful of times. The chain links TRBV7-9 to TRBJ1-2; 11 bases are a match to TRBD1. This CDR3 spans 17 amino acids. Trimming removed 3 bases from V and 8 bases from J; junction bases left unmatched: 14. In germline, CDR1 is SEHNR, CDR2 FQNEAQ (reference sequence). CDR3 amino acids: CASSFVVDRGRSIGYTF. As DNA, the CDR3 is TGTGCCAGCAGCTTCGTTGTGGACAGGGGGCGATCAATCGGCTACACCTTC.

The chain uses TRBV15 and TRBJ2-1, with D tentatively TRBD1 (6 bases). Germline loops: CDR1 LNHNV, CDR2 YYDKDF (reference sequence). CDR3 size: 13 residues. V was pared by 4 bases and J by 7 bases, with 11 bases between. CDR3 nucleotide sequence: TGTGCCACCAGCATTTCCAGGGGAAATGAGCAGTTCTTC. It translates to CATSISRGNEQFF.